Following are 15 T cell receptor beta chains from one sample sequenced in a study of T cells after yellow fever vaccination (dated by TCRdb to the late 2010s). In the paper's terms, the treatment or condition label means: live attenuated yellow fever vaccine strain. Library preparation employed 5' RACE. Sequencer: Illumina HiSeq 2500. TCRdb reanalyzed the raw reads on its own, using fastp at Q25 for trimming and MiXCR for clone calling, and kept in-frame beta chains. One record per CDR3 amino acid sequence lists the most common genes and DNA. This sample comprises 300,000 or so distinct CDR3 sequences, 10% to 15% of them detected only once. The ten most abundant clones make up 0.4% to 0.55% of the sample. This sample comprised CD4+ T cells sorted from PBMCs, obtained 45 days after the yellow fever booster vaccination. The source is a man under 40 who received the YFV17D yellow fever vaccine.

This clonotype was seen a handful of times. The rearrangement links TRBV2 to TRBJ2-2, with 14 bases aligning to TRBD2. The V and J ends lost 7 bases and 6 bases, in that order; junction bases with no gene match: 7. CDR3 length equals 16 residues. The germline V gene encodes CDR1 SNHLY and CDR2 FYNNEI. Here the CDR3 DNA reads TGTGCCAGCAAGGCGGGACTAGCGGGAGTGTCCGGGGAGCTGTTTTTT. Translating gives CASKAGLAGVSGELFF.

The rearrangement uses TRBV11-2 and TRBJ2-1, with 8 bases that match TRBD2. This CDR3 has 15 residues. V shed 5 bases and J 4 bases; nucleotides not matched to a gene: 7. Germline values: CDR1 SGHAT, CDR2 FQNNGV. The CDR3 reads CASSQFTGGYNEQFF. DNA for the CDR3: TGTGCCAGCAGCCAATTCACGGGAGGGTACAATGAGCAGTTCTTC.

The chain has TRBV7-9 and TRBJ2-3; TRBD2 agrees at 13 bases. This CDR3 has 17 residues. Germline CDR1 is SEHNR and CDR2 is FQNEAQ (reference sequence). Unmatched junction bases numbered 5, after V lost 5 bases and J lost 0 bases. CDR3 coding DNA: TGTGCCAGCAGCCCACTAGCGGGAGGGCTTAGCACAGATACGCAGTATTTT. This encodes CASSPLAGGLSTDTQYF. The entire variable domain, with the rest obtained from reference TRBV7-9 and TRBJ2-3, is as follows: DTGVSQNPRHKITKRGQNVTFRCDPISEHNRLYWYRQTLGQGPEFLTYFQNEAQLEKSRLLSDRFSAERPKGSFSTLEIQRTEQGDSAMYLCASSPLAGGLSTDTQYFGPGTRLTVL.

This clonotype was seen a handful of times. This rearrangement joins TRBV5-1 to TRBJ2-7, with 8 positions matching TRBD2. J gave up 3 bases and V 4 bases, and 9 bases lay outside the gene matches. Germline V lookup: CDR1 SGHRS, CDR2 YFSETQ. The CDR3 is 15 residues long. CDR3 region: CASSPKSTSVYEQYF. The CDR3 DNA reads TGCGCCAGCAGCCCCAAATCGACTAGCGTCTACGAGCAGTACTTC.

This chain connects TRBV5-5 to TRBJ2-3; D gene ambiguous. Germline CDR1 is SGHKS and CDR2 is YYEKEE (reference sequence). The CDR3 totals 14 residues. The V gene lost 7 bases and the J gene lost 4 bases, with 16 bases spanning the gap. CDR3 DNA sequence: TGTGCCAGCGGCCCCGGGCTTCAGGCAGATACGCAGTATTTT. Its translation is CASGPGLQADTQYF.

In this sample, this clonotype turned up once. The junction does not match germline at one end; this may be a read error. CDR3 sequence reads: CASSIDGSSYNEQFF. The CDR3 bases are TGTGCCAGCAGCATAGACGGAAGCTCCTACAATGAGCAGTTCTTC. V and J are TRBV11-2 and TRBJ2-1; unclear D gene. The CDR3 sequence is 15 residues long. Per the germline V gene, CDR1 is SGHAT and CDR2 is FQNNGV.

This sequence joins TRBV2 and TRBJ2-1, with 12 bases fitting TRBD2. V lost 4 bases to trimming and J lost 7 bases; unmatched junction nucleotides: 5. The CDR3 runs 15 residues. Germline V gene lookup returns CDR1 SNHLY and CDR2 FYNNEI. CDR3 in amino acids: CASSAGLAGTNEQFF. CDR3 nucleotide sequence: TGTGCCAGCAGTGCAGGACTAGCGGGGACTAATGAGCAGTTCTTC.

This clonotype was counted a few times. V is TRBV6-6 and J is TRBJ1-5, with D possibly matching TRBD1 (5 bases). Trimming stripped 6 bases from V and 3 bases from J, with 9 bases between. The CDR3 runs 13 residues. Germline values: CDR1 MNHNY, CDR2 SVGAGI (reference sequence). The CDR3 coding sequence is TGTGCCAGCAGAGGGGACCCCAATCAGCCCCAGCATTTT. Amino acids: CASRGDPNQPQHF.

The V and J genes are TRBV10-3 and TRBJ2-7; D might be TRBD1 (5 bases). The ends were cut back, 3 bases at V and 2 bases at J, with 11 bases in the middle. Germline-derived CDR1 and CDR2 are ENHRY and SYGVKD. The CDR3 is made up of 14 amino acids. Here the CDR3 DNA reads TGTGCCATCAGTGATCAGGGTTTGCCCTACGAGCAGTACTTC. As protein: CAISDQGLPYEQYF.

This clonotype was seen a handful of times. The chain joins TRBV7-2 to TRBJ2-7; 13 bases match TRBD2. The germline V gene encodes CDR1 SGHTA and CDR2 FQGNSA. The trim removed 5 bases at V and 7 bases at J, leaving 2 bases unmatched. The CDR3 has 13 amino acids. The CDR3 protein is CASSLGLAGEQYF. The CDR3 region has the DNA TGTGCCAGCAGCCTGGGACTAGCGGGAGAGCAGTACTTC.

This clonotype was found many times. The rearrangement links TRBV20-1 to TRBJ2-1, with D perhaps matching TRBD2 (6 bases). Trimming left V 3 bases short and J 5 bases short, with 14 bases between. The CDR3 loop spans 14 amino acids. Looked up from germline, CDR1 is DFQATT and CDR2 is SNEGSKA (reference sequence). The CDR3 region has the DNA TGCAGTGCTAGGGGCGGGACCACTAACAATGAGCAGTTCTTC. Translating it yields CSARGGTTNNEQFF.

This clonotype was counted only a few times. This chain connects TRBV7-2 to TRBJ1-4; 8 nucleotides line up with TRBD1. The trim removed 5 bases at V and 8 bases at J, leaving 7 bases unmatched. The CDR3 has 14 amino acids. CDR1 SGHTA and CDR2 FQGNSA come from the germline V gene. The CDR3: CASSPNRGGEKLFF. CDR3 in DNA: TGTGCCAGCAGCCCAAACAGGGGGGGAGAAAAACTGTTTTTT.

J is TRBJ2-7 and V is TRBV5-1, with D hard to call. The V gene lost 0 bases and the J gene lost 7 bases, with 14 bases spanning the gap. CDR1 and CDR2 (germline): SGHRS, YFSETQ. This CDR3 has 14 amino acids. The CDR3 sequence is CASSLAGPGVEQYF. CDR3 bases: TGCGCCAGCAGCTTGGCCGGTCCGGGTGTGGAGCAGTACTTC.

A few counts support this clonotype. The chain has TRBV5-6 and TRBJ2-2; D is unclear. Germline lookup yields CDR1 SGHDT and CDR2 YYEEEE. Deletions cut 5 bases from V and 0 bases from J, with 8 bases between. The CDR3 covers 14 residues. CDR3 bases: TGTGCCAGCAGAGTTGGATCGAACACCGGGGAGCTGTTTTTT. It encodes CASRVGSNTGELFF.

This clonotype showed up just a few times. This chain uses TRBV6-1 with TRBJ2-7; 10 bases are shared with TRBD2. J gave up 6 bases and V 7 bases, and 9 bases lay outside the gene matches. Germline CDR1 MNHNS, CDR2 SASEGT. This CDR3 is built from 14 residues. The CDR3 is CASNPPGLASEQYF. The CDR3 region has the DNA TGTGCCAGCAACCCCCCGGGACTAGCGTCCGAGCAGTACTTC.